These 14 T cell receptor beta chains share one sample of origin, sequenced in a study of T cell changes during pregnancy in multiple sclerosis. Libraries were prepared by immunoSEQ multiplex PCR; TCRdb keeps only in-frame clonotypes and omits some of them. The table has 35,000 or so clones, approximately 91% seen once. Sequenced material: peripheral blood, taken in the second trimester of pregnancy. These receptors came from a female donor in good health, enrolled as a control in a pregnancy study.

V and J are TRBV4-1 and TRBJ2-7; 8 bases fit TRBD1. The CDR3 has 15 amino acids. Germline-derived CDR1 and CDR2 are MGHRA and YSYEKL. The ends lost 0 bases at V and 3 bases at J; junction bases unmatched: 4. As DNA, the CDR3 is TGCGCCAGCAGCCAAGATGGTGACAGGGGCTACGAGCAGTACTTC. Protein: CASSQDGDRGYEQYF.

J is TRBJ1-1 and V is TRBV19, with TRBD1 matching over 7 bases. The CDR3 contains 19 residues. V lost 7 bases to trimming and J lost 5 bases; unmatched junction nucleotides: 25. The germline V gene encodes CDR1 LNHDA and CDR2 SQIVND (reference sequence). The CDR3, as DNA: TGTGCCAGTATAGACCCCCACCTCGGCAGGGGGACTCAGGGGACTGAAGCTTTCTTT. Amino acids: CASIDPHLGRGTQGTEAFF.

As DNA, the CDR3 is TGTGCCATCAGTGGACAGGCCTACGAGCAGTACTTC. It yields the protein CAISGQAYEQYF. V gene TRBV10-3 combines with J gene TRBJ2-7; D is possibly TRBD1 (6 bases). Germline V lookup: CDR1 ENHRY, CDR2 SYGVKD. The CDR3 is made up of 12 amino acids. V was pared by 4 bases and J by 2 bases, with 6 bases between.

V and J are TRBV18 and TRBJ2-4; D might be TRBD1 (5 bases). V was shortened by 3 bases and J by 1 base, with 7 bases between the two germline ends. Germline V gene sequence: CDR1 KGHSH, CDR2 LQKENI. The CDR3 totals 14 residues. The CDR3 region has the DNA TGTGCCAGCTCACCGGACATTGCCAAAAACATTCAGTACTTC. Encoded protein: CASSPDIAKNIQYF.

This clone turned up a few times. This chain uses TRBV6-1 with TRBJ2-5; D gene ambiguous. CDR1 is MNHNS and CDR2 is SASEGT in the germline V gene. Trimming shortened V by 6 bases and J by 1 base, and 12 bases separated the two germline ends. CDR3 length: 14 residues. The CDR3 reads CASSPDTVQETQYF. In nucleotides, the CDR3 is TGTGCCAGCAGCCCCGACACGGTCCAAGAGACCCAGTACTTC.

This clone was seen a single time. The chain employs TRBV7-2 and TRBJ2-3, with a possible D match to TRBD2 (6 bases). Germline lookup yields CDR1 SGHTA and CDR2 FQGNSA. This CDR3 contains 15 residues. Trimming removed 3 bases from V and 0 bases from J, with 10 bases in between. CDR3 amino acids: CASSFAGYSTDTQYF. The DNA of the CDR3 is TGTGCCAGCAGCTTCGCGGGGTACAGCACAGATACGCAGTATTTT.

This sequence joins TRBV7-5 and TRBJ1-1; no check of the table's D call, TRBD1, against the DNA was made. TRBV7-5 is described as a pseudogene. This CDR3 spans 16 amino acids. DNA for the CDR3: TGTGCCAGAAGCCTCCGCAGGGGGGCGATGTACACTGAAGCTTTCTTT. This codes for CARSLRRGAMYTEAFF.

The rearrangement joins TRBV7-9 to TRBJ1-5; D is undetermined. This CDR3 comprises 14 residues. Trimming took off 6 bases at V and 0 bases at J, with 9 bases between the two ends. Germline values: CDR1 SEHNR, CDR2 FQNEAQ (reference sequence). In DNA, the CDR3 is TGTGCCAGCAGTCCCGACAATAGCAATCAGCCCCAGCATTTT. This translates into CASSPDNSNQPQHF.

The chain couples TRBV23-1 to TRBJ1-2; D is ambiguous. TRBV23-1 qualifies as an ORF whose function is uncertain. Deletions cut 4 bases from V and 4 bases from J, with 10 bases between. The CDR3 covers 13 residues. The CDR3 sequence is CASSRAGRYGYTF. The CDR3 region has the DNA TGCGCCAGCAGTCGGGCGGGTCGCTATGGCTACACCTTC.

The rearrangement uses TRBV30 and TRBJ2-6, with D tentatively TRBD2 (5 bases). Germline lookup yields CDR1 GTSNPN and CDR2 SVGIG (reference sequence). V was shortened by 5 bases and J by 2 bases, with 10 bases between the two germline ends. The length of the CDR3 is 14 residues. CDR3 sequence (DNA): TGTGCCTGGGCAGCCGGGGCTGGGGCCAACGTCCTGACTTTC. Protein sequence: CAWAAGAGANVLTF.

This clone was found once. V and J are TRBV19 and TRBJ1-1, with 7 positions matching TRBD1. In germline, CDR1 is LNHDA, CDR2 SQIVND (reference sequence). This CDR3 spans 15 amino acids. J lost 0 bases, V lost 7 bases, and 8 bases had no gene match. CDR3 sequence reads: CASTLQGFLNTEAFF. The CDR3 coding sequence is TGTGCCAGTACCCTACAGGGGTTTCTGAACACTGAAGCTTTCTTT.

This clone was recorded once. This chain connects TRBV7-9 to TRBJ1-3; 8 nucleotides line up with TRBD1. V gave up 1 base and J gave up 2 bases; unmatched junction bases: 7. Germline V gene lookup returns CDR1 SEHNR and CDR2 FQNEAQ (reference sequence). The CDR3 contains 17 residues. The DNA for the CDR3 is TGTGCCAGCAGCTTAGGCGACAGGGGATTGACTGGAAACACCATATATTTT. Translated, it gives CASSLGDRGLTGNTIYF.

Written as DNA, the CDR3 is TGTGCCAGCAGCCCGAGGGAGACAAGCAATCAGCCCCAGCATTTT. Its translation: CASSPRETSNQPQHF. The gene calls are TRBV7-8 and TRBJ1-5; D is ambiguous. Trimming stripped 5 bases from V and 1 base from J, with 12 bases between. Germline values: CDR1 SGHVS, CDR2 FQNEAQ. This CDR3 spans 15 amino acids. The whole variable domain, remainder taken from reference TRBV7-8 and TRBJ1-5, is GAGVSQSPRYKVAKRGQDVALRCDPISGHVSLFWYQQALGQGPEFLTYFQNEAQLDKSGLPSDRFFAERPEGSVSTLKIQRTQQEDSAVYLCASSPRETSNQPQHFGDGTRLSIL.

In its sample, this clone was seen once. The chain recombines TRBV29-1 with TRBJ2-3, with D uncertain. Between the trimmed V and J ends, which lost 5 bases and 1 base, there was a span of 10 bases. CDR1 and CDR2 from the germline V gene are SQVTM and ANQGSEA. The CDR3 is 13 residues long. The CDR3 region is CSVKVQGTDTQYF. The CDR3 DNA is TGCAGCGTTAAGGTGCAGGGCACAGATACGCAGTATTTT.